This entry lists 26 T cell receptor beta chains sequenced from one sample in a study of blood T cells in healthy people across ages (dated by TCRdb to the mid-2010s). Libraries were constructed by 5' RACE. The sequencing machine was an Illumina HiSeq 2500. A second PCR of roughly 7 to 11 cycles was performed with a sample-barcoded 5' primer and a J-beta primer mix. TCRdb reprocessing: public reads trimmed at Q25 with fastp, clones called with MiXCR, in-frame beta chains kept. A single entry per CDR3 protein holds the most common genes and DNA from its merged rows. The sample table records 700,000 or so distinct CDR3 sequences; about 43% of these occur just once. The ten largest clones capture roughly 30% of the sample. Source material: blood. These receptors were obtained from a man aged 80 or over in good health.

CDR3 sequence: CASRPRTGATNTEAFF. The CDR3 nucleotides are TGTGCCAGCCGACCCAGGACAGGGGCAACGAACACTGAAGCTTTCTTT. The gene calls are TRBV6-5 and TRBJ1-1; 9 nucleotides line up with TRBD1. Looked up from germline, CDR1 is MNHEY and CDR2 is SVGAGI. The trim removed 8 bases at V and 1 base at J, leaving 11 bases unmatched. The CDR3 length is 16 residues.

The chain joins TRBV28 to TRBJ1-2; tentative D call: TRBD1 (5 bases). The CDR3 has 14 residues. Germline V CDR1 and CDR2: MDHEN, SYDVKM. The V and J ends lost 3 bases and 11 bases respectively, with 19 bases between them. The CDR3 spells CASSFRDGWWGYTF. CDR3 coding DNA: TGTGCCAGCAGTTTCAGGGACGGGTGGTGGGGTTACACCTTC.

This chain uses TRBV20-1 with TRBJ1-1; 8 bases agree with TRBD1. Germline V gives CDR1 DFQATT, CDR2 SNEGSKA (reference sequence). The CDR3 runs 15 residues. With V trimmed by 2 bases and J by 5 bases, 10 bases remained unmatched. DNA of the CDR3: TGCAGTGCTAGAACCGTGACAGGGGATCGGACTGAAGCTTTCTTT. Protein sequence: CSARTVTGDRTEAFF.

The V gene is TRBV20-1, the J gene TRBJ2-3; TRBD1 or TRBD2 may be the D gene (5 bases each). In germline, CDR1 is DFQATT, CDR2 SNEGSKA (reference sequence). The V end was cut by 0 bases, the J end by 11 bases, with 12 bases between. The CDR3 contains 12 residues. CDR3 nucleotide sequence: TGCAGTGCTAGAGATCGGGACGGAGGGCAGTATTTT. Residues: CSARDRDGGQYF.

The genes are TRBV7-9 and TRBJ1-1; D perhaps matches TRBD1 (6 bases). The ends were cut back, 6 bases at V and 1 base at J, with 15 bases in the middle. The CDR3 consists of 15 residues. Germline lookup yields CDR1 SEHNR and CDR2 FQNEAQ (reference sequence). This CDR3 reads CASSMTGRGNTEAFF. CDR3 in DNA: TGTGCCAGCAGTATGACAGGCCGAGGGAACACTGAAGCTTTCTTT.

There are many counts of this clonotype. The chain recombines TRBV15 with TRBJ2-3, with 7 bases identical to TRBD2. This CDR3 spans 18 amino acids. V shed 5 bases, J shed 5 bases, and the junction held 19 bases outside the gene matches. The germline V gene has CDR1 LNHNV and CDR2 YYDKDF (reference sequence). The CDR3 region is CATSPVVRPAGDKDTQYF. CDR3 bases: TGTGCCACCAGCCCCGTAGTTAGGCCTGCGGGAGATAAAGATACGCAGTATTTT.

This clonotype was counted only a few times. V and J are TRBV24-1 and TRBJ2-3; the match to TRBD2 covers 12 bases. Germline loops: CDR1 KGHDR, CDR2 SFDVKD. The CDR3 has 17 residues. J gave up 6 bases and V 3 bases, and 9 bases lay outside the gene matches. The CDR3: CATSDPGLAGSYDTQYF. The CDR3 nucleotides are TGTGCCACCAGTGATCCGGGACTAGCGGGTTCTTACGATACGCAGTATTTT.

This clonotype was detected only a few times. The rearrangement uses TRBV7-2 and TRBJ2-3; 9 bases align to TRBD2. Germline V CDR1 and CDR2: SGHTA, FQGNSA. This CDR3 region has 14 residues. The V and J ends lost 7 bases and 0 bases, in that order; junction bases with no gene match: 2. CDR3 residues: CASKRGASTDTQYF. For the CDR3, the DNA is TGTGCCAGCAAGCGGGGGGCTAGCACAGATACGCAGTATTTT.

The chain combines TRBV25-1 with TRBJ2-5, with D maybe TRBD2 (6 bases). The J call may be incorrect, as the DNA end agrees better with TRBJ2-7. This CDR3 region has 10 residues. The V gene's germline CDR1 is MGHDK and CDR2 SYGVNS. In DNA form, the CDR3 reads TGTGCCAGCCCGGGGGACGAGCAGTACTTC. Translating it yields CASPGDEQYF.

The rearrangement uses TRBV6-2 or TRBV6-3 and TRBJ2-5; possibly TRBD1 for D (6 bases). This CDR3 has 12 residues. The germline V and J ends were trimmed by 6 bases and 5 bases, with 10 bases remaining between them. In germline, CDR1 is MNHEY, CDR2 SVGEGT. CDR3 sequence reads: CASRQGLETQYF. DNA for the CDR3: TGTGCCAGCAGACAGGGCTTGGAGACCCAGTACTTC.

This clonotype was counted between two and nine times. DNA for the CDR3: TGCGCCAGCAGCTTAGGGACCACAGCCTACGAGCAGTACTTC. This gives the protein CASSLGTTAYEQYF. This chain uses TRBV5-1 with TRBJ2-7, with D perhaps TRBD1 or TRBD2 (5 bases each). The germline V gene has CDR1 SGHRS and CDR2 YFSETQ. The CDR3 covers 14 residues. The V end lost 2 bases, the J end lost 2 bases, and 11 bases lay between the germline ends.

The CDR3 DNA reads TGCAGTGCAAGGGTAGCGGGAGGGACCTACGAGCAGTACTTC. Encoded protein: CSARVAGGTYEQYF. The chain joins TRBV20-1 to TRBJ2-7, with TRBD2 matching over 11 bases. V lost 6 bases, J lost 2 bases, and 6 bases stayed unmatched. Per the germline V gene, CDR1 is DFQATT and CDR2 is SNEGSKA (reference sequence). This CDR3 is 14 amino acids long.

As to this clonotype: Compared with germline, one end of the junction differs, possibly owing to a read error. The CDR3 reads CNVDAPGTGLSIGYTF. CDR3 nucleotides: TGCAACGTTGACGCTCCCGGGACAGGGCTTTCTATTGGCTACACCTTC. The rearrangement joins TRBV29-1 to TRBJ1-2; 9 bases agree with TRBD1. CDR1 is SQVTM, CDR2 ANQGSEA, per germline. There are 16 residues in the CDR3.

This chain links TRBV6-2 or TRBV6-3 with TRBJ1-5, with a weak D call TRBD1 (5 bases). The CDR3 sequence is 16 residues long. The germline V gene has CDR1 MNHEY and CDR2 SVGEGT. V lost 4 bases, J lost 2 bases, and 15 bases lay in between. The CDR3 reads CASSFSQGAGNQPQHF. The CDR3 coding sequence is TGTGCCAGCAGTTTTTCCCAGGGCGCAGGCAATCAGCCCCAGCATTTT.

The V and J genes are TRBV4-2 and TRBJ1-2, with unresolved D. Germline V lookup: CDR1 LGHNA, CDR2 YNFKEQ. The CDR3 loop spans 12 amino acids. V was clipped by 5 bases and J by 4 bases, with 8 bases between them. The DNA of the CDR3 is TGTGCCAGCAGCACCACTGGCTATGGCTACACCTTC. Translation: CASSTTGYGYTF.

In this sample, this clonotype turned up a few times. The chain links TRBV7-2 to TRBJ1-1; 7 nucleotides line up with TRBD1. Germline CDR1 reads SGHTA; CDR2 reads FQGNSA. This CDR3 contains 14 residues. V gave up 5 bases and J gave up 3 bases; unmatched junction bases: 6. CDR3: CASSVEGADTEAFF. The CDR3 nucleotides read TGTGCCAGCAGCGTGGAGGGGGCGGACACTGAAGCTTTCTTT.

In its sample, this clonotype was seen once. The chain employs TRBV14 and TRBJ2-7; D is perhaps TRBD2 (6 bases). Germline V lookup: CDR1 SGHDN, CDR2 FVKESK. The CDR3 spans 13 residues. V was trimmed by 1 base and J by 6 bases, leaving 10 bases between them. In DNA form, the CDR3 reads TGTGCCAGCAGCCAAGTGCCGGGACTCGAGCAGTACTTC. As protein: CASSQVPGLEQYF.

This clonotype was counted only a few times. The chain uses TRBV6-2 or TRBV6-3 and TRBJ2-5; TRBD1 matches 7 bases. Germline-derived CDR1 and CDR2 are MNHEY and SVGEGT. This CDR3 spans 12 amino acids. After removal of 7 bases from V and 5 bases from J, the junction contained 4 bases not matched to a gene. The CDR3, as DNA: TGTGCCAGCAACGACAGGGCTGAGACCCAGTACTTC. Protein sequence: CASNDRAETQYF.

This clonotype was seen more than once but under ten times. J is TRBJ2-1 and V is TRBV5-8, with 11 bases identical to TRBD2. V lost 4 bases, J lost 4 bases, and 4 bases stayed unmatched. Germline CDR1 SGHTS, CDR2 YDEGEE. The CDR3 covers 15 residues. CDR3: CASSPGLADYNEQFF. Here the CDR3 DNA reads TGTGCCAGCAGCCCGGGACTAGCGGATTACAATGAGCAGTTCTTC.

V and J are TRBV20-1 and TRBJ2-1; TRBD2 matches at 7 bases. CDR3 length: 19 amino acids. J lost 1 base, V lost 2 bases, and 17 bases had no gene match. In germline, CDR1 is DFQATT, CDR2 SNEGSKA (reference sequence). CDR3 DNA sequence: TGCAGTGCTAGACCAATTCGGGGGGAGGGATGGGTGTCCTACAATGAGCAGTTCTTC. It codes for CSARPIRGEGWVSYNEQFF.

The sample holds a few counts of this clonotype. A much larger clone sits a single nucleotide away, making a read error possible. The chain joins TRBV7-7 to TRBJ2-3; 9 bases are a match to TRBD2. The CDR3 has 17 residues. The germline gives CDR1 SSHAT, CDR2 FNYEAQ (reference sequence). CDR3 sequence: CASSAGLGREGLDAQYF. DNA of the CDR3: TGTGCTAGCAGCGCCGGACTAGGGCGGGAGGGCCTCGATGCGCAGTATTTT. Full variable domain (missing parts from reference TRBV7-7 and TRBJ2-3): GAGVSQSPRYKVTKRGQDVTLRCDPISSHATLYWYQQALGQGPEFLTYFNYEAQPDKSGLPSDRFSAERPEGSISTLTIQRTEQRDSAMYRCASSAGLGREGLDAQYFGPGTRLTVL.

About this clonotype itself: Mismatch with germline at one junction end may stem from a read error. The genes are TRBV6-2 or TRBV6-3 and TRBJ2-1; a weak D match, TRBD2 (6 bases). The CDR3 is made up of 13 amino acids. In germline, CDR1 is MNHEY, CDR2 SVGEGT. The CDR3 region is CASSPDYYNEQFF. The CDR3 coding sequence is TGCGCCAGCAGCCCGGACTATTACAATGAGCAGTTCTTC.

The chain uses TRBV4-1 and TRBJ2-7, with D uncertain. In germline, CDR1 is MGHRA, CDR2 YSYEKL. V was trimmed by 0 bases and J by 3 bases, leaving 18 bases between them. This CDR3 has 17 residues. The CDR3 sequence: CASSQDGSAGAIYEQYF. Here the CDR3 DNA reads TGCGCCAGCAGCCAAGATGGTTCAGCCGGAGCTATCTACGAGCAGTACTTC.

This clonotype was picked up a small number of times. This chain joins TRBV5-1 and TRBJ2-1, with a weak D call TRBD2 (6 bases). Trimming stripped 4 bases from V and 6 bases from J, with 17 bases between. Germline CDR1 and CDR2: SGHRS and YFSETQ. This CDR3 comprises 15 residues. CDR3 protein: CASSQGLSSANEQFF. DNA of the CDR3: TGCGCCAGCAGCCAGGGACTGTCCAGCGCCAATGAGCAGTTCTTC.

This clonotype came up a few times. This rearrangement joins TRBV2 to TRBJ2-1; TRBD1 or TRBD2 may be the D gene (5 bases each). The CDR3 sequence is 15 residues long. Germline V gene sequence: CDR1 SNHLY, CDR2 FYNNEI. V shed 10 bases and J shed 0 bases, with 16 bases lying between them. This chain's CDR3 is CANPRDDSSYNEQFF. The CDR3 DNA is TGTGCCAACCCGAGGGACGACAGCTCCTACAATGAGCAGTTCTTC.

This clonotype occurred many times. This chain connects TRBV7-2 to TRBJ2-6, with 7 nucleotides matching TRBD1. This CDR3 is built from 18 residues. Per the germline V gene, CDR1 is SGHTA and CDR2 is FQGNSA. V dropped 1 base and J dropped 0; count of bases not matched to a gene: 6. The chain's CDR3 is CASSLVSGQYSGANVLTF. DNA for the CDR3: TGTGCCAGCAGCTTAGTTTCGGGACAGTACTCTGGGGCCAACGTCCTGACTTTC.